One and the same sample provided the 10 T cell receptor beta chains below, sequenced in a study of blood T cells in healthy people across ages. A second PCR, run for roughly 7 to 11 cycles, used a sample-barcoded 5' primer plus a J-beta primer mix. Via MiXCR, TCRdb re-called the 5' RACE reads, giving one row per CDR3 protein. This sample has around 820,000 distinct CDR3 sequences, with roughly 25% found just once. The data were also submitted as part of a second study, on T cells of mothers and their children.

Sequenced sample: blood. These receptors were obtained from a boy between 10 and 17 years old in good health.

This clonotype has only a few counts. The chain uses TRBV7-2 and TRBJ2-3, with no clear D. From germline, CDR1 is SGHTA and CDR2 FQGNSA. V lost 0 bases to trimming and J lost 4 bases, with 5 bases between them. This CDR3 has 13 amino acids. Here the CDR3 DNA reads TGTGCCAGCAGCTTAGCACTATCAGATACGCAGTATTTT. Translating it yields CASSLALSDTQYF.

The chain joins TRBV5-4 to TRBJ2-5, with 7 nucleotides matching TRBD1. The J call may be faulty, since TRBJ2-7 better matches the DNA end. The CDR3 loop spans 16 amino acids. Germline-derived CDR1 and CDR2 are SGHNT and YYREEE (reference sequence). CDR3 coding DNA: TGTGCCAGCAGCTTCTTTCAGGGGGTCAACACCTACGAGCAGTACTTC. Its protein product is CASSFFQGVNTYEQYF.

This chain links TRBV5-1 with TRBJ2-5; 9 bases agree with TRBD2. The J call is in doubt because the DNA end fits TRBJ2-1 better. The CDR3 contains 16 residues. Germline V gene lookup returns CDR1 SGHRS and CDR2 YFSETQ. The CDR3 here is CASSFGGLAGPVEQFF. In nucleotides, the CDR3 is TGCGCCAGCAGCTTCGGGGGGCTAGCGGGGCCGGTTGAGCAGTTCTTC.

The V gene is TRBV25-1, the J gene TRBJ2-1; a possible D gene is TRBD1 (6 bases). V lost 6 bases to trimming and J lost 6 bases, with 15 bases between them. CDR1 and CDR2 from the germline V gene are MGHDK and SYGVNS. The CDR3 consists of 14 residues. The CDR3 spells CASRDNRVSNEQFF. Written as DNA, the CDR3 is TGTGCCAGCAGAGATAACAGGGTCAGCAATGAGCAGTTCTTC.

The chain joins TRBV29-1 to TRBJ2-3; D is perhaps TRBD1 (5 bases). Trimming stripped 7 bases from V and 0 bases from J, with 26 bases between. The CDR3 loop spans 18 amino acids. In germline, CDR1 is SQVTM, CDR2 ANQGSEA. The CDR3 DNA is TGCAGCGCAAGTCGTAAGGGGTCGGTCGGTAGTAGCACAGATACGCAGTATTTT. It translates to CSASRKGSVGSSTDTQYF.

A few counts support this clonotype. A read error may account for a junction end that differs from germline. V and J are TRBV20-1 and TRBJ2-4; the D gene is possibly TRBD1 (6 bases). Germline loops: CDR1 DFQATT, CDR2 SNEGSKA (reference sequence). This CDR3 is built from 14 residues. In DNA form, the CDR3 reads TGCAGTGCTATCCAGGGGTCAGCCAAAAACATTCAATACTTC. This sequence encodes CSAIQGSAKNIQYF.

This clonotype occurred a few times. The CDR3 nucleotides read TGTGCCAGCAGCTCTTATAGCACAGATACGCAGTATTTT. This gives the protein CASSSYSTDTQYF. The V and J genes are TRBV7-2 and TRBJ2-3; D ambiguous. Germline CDR1 reads SGHTA; CDR2 reads FQGNSA. The CDR3 sequence is 13 residues long. Trimming took off 4 bases at V and 0 bases at J, with 5 bases between the two ends.

This sequence joins TRBV18 and TRBJ1-2; D ambiguous. V was pared by 2 bases and J by 3 bases, with 16 bases between. Per germline, CDR1 KGHSH and CDR2 LQKENI. The CDR3 has 16 residues. The CDR3 sequence: CASSPGSKDWDYGYTF. CDR3 nucleotide sequence: TGTGCCAGCTCACCAGGGAGCAAGGATTGGGACTATGGCTACACCTTC.

A note on this clonotype: A read error may account for a junction end that differs from germline. The chain carries TRBV15 and TRBJ2-5; 12 nucleotides align to TRBD2. The V gene's germline CDR1 is LNHNV and CDR2 YYDKDF (reference sequence). This CDR3 contains 13 residues. CDR3 amino acids: CTTRTSGEETQYF. CDR3 nucleotide sequence: TGTACCACCAGGACTAGCGGGGAAGAGACCCAGTACTTC.

V is TRBV19 and J is TRBJ2-2; D remains ambiguous. The CDR3 consists of 14 residues. CDR1 and CDR2 from the germline V gene are LNHDA and SQIVND (reference sequence). V was shortened by 3 bases and J by 4 bases, with 9 bases between the two germline ends. This CDR3 reads CASSIFSSTGELFF. In DNA form, the CDR3 reads TGTGCCAGTAGTATCTTCAGTTCCACCGGGGAGCTGTTTTTT.